The clone carrying this T cell receptor beta chain was seen many times. This specimen comes from a study of CD8 T cells in ankylosing spondylitis. In TCRdb, the 5' RACE reads were re-called with MiXCR into one record per CDR3 protein. The sample consists of 290,000 or so distinct CDR3 sequences, around 21% of them appearing once. Trimming removed 7 bases at V and 3 bases at J, with 12 bases between. This CDR3 spans 13 amino acids. Sequencing input: blood, either unsorted or a sorted T cell fraction (not recorded which). The V call is TRBV12-3 or TRBV12-4, the J call TRBJ1-2; D is undetermined. The TCR originated in a female donor with ankylosing spondylitis or in good health (not recorded which). CDR3 in amino acids: CASTPQVYYGYTF. CDR3 DNA: TGTGCCAGCACCCCTCAAGTCTACTATGGCTACACCTTC.